The 3 T cell receptor beta chains below were found in one sample sequenced in a study of identical twins. TCRdb re-called the 5' RACE reads with MiXCR, one entry per CDR3 protein. The sample lists hundreds of thousands of distinct CDR3 sequences, 18% occurring once. The sample also formed part of further work on T cells expressing NK-cell markers.

The sample taken for sequencing was PBMCs. These receptors were obtained from a woman younger than 35 in good health.

Comment on this clonotype: The junction shows a germline mismatch at one end, possibly a read error. The rearrangement links TRBV18 to TRBJ2-7, with D unclear. This CDR3 has 11 amino acids. Germline V CDR1 and CDR2: KGHSH, LQKENI. DNA of the CDR3: TGTGCCAGCTCACCGAAGACTGAGCTGTACTTC. Protein sequence: CASSPKTELYF. Based on the CDR3 plus reference TRBV18 and TRBJ2-7, the full variable domain is NAGVMQNPRHLVRRRGQEARLRCSPMKGHSHVYWYRQLPEEGLKFMVYLQKENIIDESGMPKERFSAEFPKEGPSILRIQQVVRGDSAAYFCASSPKTELYFGPGTRLTVT.

In its sample, this clonotype was seen a few times. The CDR3 loop reads CASTPGAAGVADTQYF. In DNA form, the CDR3 reads TGTGCCAGCACTCCCGGGGCCGCGGGAGTCGCAGATACGCAGTATTTT. The chain joins TRBV12-3 or TRBV12-4 to TRBJ2-3; TRBD2 matches at 7 bases. V shed 7 bases, J shed 4 bases, and the junction held 14 bases outside the gene matches. The CDR3 extends over 16 amino acids.

V is TRBV25-1 and J is TRBJ2-5; 8 bases are a match to TRBD2. The CDR3 sequence is 16 residues long. J was trimmed by 7 bases and V by 3 bases; bases with no gene match: 13. Germline CDR1 MGHDK, CDR2 SYGVNS. CDR3 loop: CASSEPDGRAGWTQYF. As DNA, the CDR3 is TGTGCCAGCAGTGAGCCCGACGGGAGGGCCGGGTGGACCCAGTACTTC.